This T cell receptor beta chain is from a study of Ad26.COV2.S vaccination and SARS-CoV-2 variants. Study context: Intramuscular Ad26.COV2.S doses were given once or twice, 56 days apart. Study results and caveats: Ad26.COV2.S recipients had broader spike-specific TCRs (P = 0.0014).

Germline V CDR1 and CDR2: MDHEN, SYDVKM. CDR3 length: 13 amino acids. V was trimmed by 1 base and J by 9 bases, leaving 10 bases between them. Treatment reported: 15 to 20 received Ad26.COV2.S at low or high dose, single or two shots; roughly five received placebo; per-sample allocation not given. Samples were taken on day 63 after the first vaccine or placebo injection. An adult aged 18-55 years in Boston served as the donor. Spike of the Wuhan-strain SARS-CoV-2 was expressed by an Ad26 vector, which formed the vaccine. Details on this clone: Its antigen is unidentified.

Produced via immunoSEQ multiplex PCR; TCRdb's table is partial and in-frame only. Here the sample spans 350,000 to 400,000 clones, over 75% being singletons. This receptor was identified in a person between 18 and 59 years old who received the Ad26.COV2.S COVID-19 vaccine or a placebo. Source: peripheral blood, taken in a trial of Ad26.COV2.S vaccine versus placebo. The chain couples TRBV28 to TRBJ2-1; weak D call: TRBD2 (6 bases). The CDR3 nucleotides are TGTGCCAGCAGTTTATCCCAGGAGGGTGAGCAGTTCTTC. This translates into CASSLSQEGEQFF.